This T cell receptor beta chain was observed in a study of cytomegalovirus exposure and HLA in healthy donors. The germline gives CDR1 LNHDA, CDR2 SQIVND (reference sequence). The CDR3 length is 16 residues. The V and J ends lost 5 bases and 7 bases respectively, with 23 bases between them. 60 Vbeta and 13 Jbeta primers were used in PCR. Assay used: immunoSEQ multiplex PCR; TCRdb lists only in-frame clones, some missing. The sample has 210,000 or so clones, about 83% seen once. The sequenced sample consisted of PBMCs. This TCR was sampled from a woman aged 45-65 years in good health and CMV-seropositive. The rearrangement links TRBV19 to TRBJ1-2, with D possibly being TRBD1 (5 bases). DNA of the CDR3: TGTGCCAGTAGTCCTAGGTTCGACAGAGTTGTAAGTGGCTACACCTTC. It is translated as CASSPRFDRVVSGYTF.